The 19 T cell receptor beta chains reported below all come from one sample, sequenced in a study of cytomegalovirus exposure and HLA in healthy donors. Primers: 60 Vbeta forward and 13 Jbeta reverse. Sequencing used immunoSEQ multiplex PCR; TCRdb keeps in-frame clones, though not all of them. Counted here are 90,000 to 150,000 clones, 65% to 75% occurring once; the ten biggest clones make up roughly 12%. The sample comprised PBMCs. These receptors originate from a woman between 50 and 59 years old in good health and CMV-seropositive.

This rearrangement joins TRBV7-9 to TRBJ2-5; the D gene is possibly TRBD1 (6 bases). The J call is in doubt because the DNA end fits TRBJ2-7 better. The CDR3 contains 14 residues. Germline V gene data show CDR1 as SEHNR and CDR2 as FQNEAQ (reference sequence). The CDR3 DNA is TGTGCCAGCAGCTTATCACAGGGCATCATCGAGCAGTACTTC. Its protein is CASSLSQGIIEQYF.

The chain couples TRBV13 to TRBJ2-1, with 10 bases that match TRBD2. The ends lost 5 bases at V and 10 bases at J; junction bases unmatched: 11. This CDR3 has 15 amino acids. The germline V gene has CDR1 PRHDT and CDR2 FYEKMQ (reference sequence). The CDR3 nucleotides read TGTGCCAGCAGCCTCATGACTAGCGGGCGGGGAGAGCAGTTCTTC. Amino acid sequence: CASSLMTSGRGEQFF.

This sequence joins TRBV28 and TRBJ1-1; no definite D call. There are 13 residues in the CDR3. With 7 bases removed from V and 4 bases from J, the gap between germline ends came to 13 bases. The germline V gene has CDR1 MDHEN and CDR2 SYDVKM. The CDR3 protein is CASTSRGVTEAFF. The CDR3 DNA is TGTGCCAGCACCTCCCGGGGTGTCACTGAAGCTTTCTTT.

Here the CDR3 DNA reads TGTGCCAGTTTAGCGGGAATCGGGGGGCCGGATGGCTACACCTTC. This encodes CASLAGIGGPDGYTF. V usage is TRBV19 and J usage is TRBJ1-2; D might be TRBD1 (6 bases). Germline V lookup: CDR1 LNHDA, CDR2 SQIVND (reference sequence). Trimming took 8 bases from V and 6 from J, leaving 22 bases between them. The CDR3 length is 15 residues.

The V gene is TRBV29-1, the J gene TRBJ1-5, with D perhaps TRBD1 (6 bases). CDR1 SQVTM and CDR2 ANQGSEA come from the germline V gene. This CDR3 comprises 13 residues. V lost 4 bases, J lost 2 bases, and 9 bases lay in between. DNA of the CDR3: TGCAGCGTTGCGGGGGGCGGCAATCAGCCCCAGCATTTT. This gives the protein CSVAGGGNQPQHF.

This chain uses TRBV28 with TRBJ1-2, with 9 nucleotides matching TRBD1. Per the germline V gene, CDR1 is MDHEN and CDR2 is SYDVKM. The ends lost 5 bases at V and 0 bases at J; junction bases unmatched: 13. The CDR3 consists of 18 residues. The CDR3 reads CASSRGQGRFLANYGYTF. CDR3 bases: TGTGCCAGCAGTAGGGGACAGGGTCGATTTTTAGCTAACTATGGCTACACCTTC.

This rearrangement joins TRBV30 to TRBJ1-2; possibly TRBD1 for D (5 bases). Looked up from germline, CDR1 is GTSNPN and CDR2 is SVGIG (reference sequence). The V end lost 5 bases, the J end lost 7 bases, and 14 bases lay between the germline ends. CDR3 size: 12 residues. The CDR3 reads CAWDSGQGGYTF. CDR3 sequence (DNA): TGTGCCTGGGACAGCGGGCAGGGTGGCTACACCTTC.

This clone has just one count. This chain connects TRBV7-9 to TRBJ2-5; no clear D gene. Germline CDR1 reads SEHNR; CDR2 reads FQNEAQ (reference sequence). Trimming removed 5 bases at V and 5 bases at J, with 6 bases between. The CDR3 has 11 residues. CDR3 region: CASSIRETQYF. DNA of the CDR3: TGTGCCAGCAGCATCAGGGAGACCCAGTACTTC.

This clone was found a few times. The V call is TRBV10-1, the J call TRBJ1-1, with 7 nucleotides matching TRBD1. The J segment lost 11 bases and the V segment lost 3 bases, leaving 9 bases of the junction unmatched. Germline CDR1 and CDR2: WNHNN and SYGVQD (reference sequence). CDR3 length: 13 amino acids. CDR3 nucleotide sequence: TGCGCCAGCAGTGACCGACAGGGTGATATTGCTTTCTTT. Translating it yields CASSDRQGDIAFF.

This clone has only a few counts. The genes are TRBV10-2 and TRBJ2-2; 9 bases line up with TRBD2. V trimming: 6 bases; J trimming: 5 bases; junction bases outside the gene matches: 10. The CDR3 consists of 16 residues. Germline CDR1 is WSHSY and CDR2 is SAAADI. DNA for the CDR3: TGCGCCAGCAGGGGTATAGCGGGGGCGAGGACCGGGGAGCTGTTTTTT. This translates into CASRGIAGARTGELFF.

This chain connects TRBV19 to TRBJ1-1, with D uncertain. CDR3 length: 13 residues. The V end was cut by 3 bases, the J end by 3 bases, with 8 bases between. Germline-derived CDR1 and CDR2 are LNHDA and SQIVND (reference sequence). CDR3 amino acids: CASSIGIYTEAFF. CDR3 nucleotides: TGTGCCAGTAGTATTGGCATTTACACTGAAGCTTTCTTT.

The chain uses TRBV6-5 and TRBJ1-2, with 7 bases matching TRBD1. J lost 8 bases, V lost 0 bases, and 9 bases had no gene match. This CDR3 spans 15 amino acids. From germline, CDR1 is MNHEY and CDR2 SVGAGI. The CDR3 here is CASSYSPRGGEGYTF. CDR3 nucleotide sequence: TGTGCCAGCAGTTACTCCCCGAGAGGGGGCGAGGGCTACACCTTC.

This chain links TRBV6-6 with TRBJ2-3, with TRBD2 as a possible D gene (6 bases). The CDR3 loop spans 15 amino acids. Trimming shortened V by 3 bases and J by 0 bases, and 10 bases separated the two germline ends. Per germline, CDR1 MNHNY and CDR2 SVGAGI (reference sequence). CDR3 protein: CASSYSSASTDTQYF. Here the CDR3 DNA reads TGTGCCAGCAGTTATTCTAGCGCCAGCACAGATACGCAGTATTTT.

The chain couples TRBV7-2 to TRBJ2-2; TRBD1 is a possible D gene (6 bases). The V gene's germline CDR1 is SGHTA and CDR2 FQGNSA. V was cut by 5 bases and J by 7 bases, with 14 bases left in between. The CDR3 has 14 amino acids. CDR3 residues: CASSRMRGGGELFF. CDR3 in DNA: TGTGCCAGCAGCCGTATGAGAGGGGGCGGGGAGCTGTTTTTT.

The V gene is TRBV7-2, the J gene TRBJ2-7, with D unclear. CDR1 and CDR2 from the germline V gene are SGHTA and FQGNSA. Between the trimmed V and J ends, which lost 3 bases and 6 bases, there was a span of 6 bases. This CDR3 contains 11 residues. This CDR3 reads CASSFSVEQYF. CDR3 nucleotides: TGTGCCAGCAGCTTTTCGGTCGAGCAGTACTTC.

This chain links TRBV9 with TRBJ2-7; 11 bases match TRBD2. Germline V gene lookup returns CDR1 SGDLS and CDR2 YYNGEE. J gave up 1 base and V 0 bases, and 0 bases lay outside the gene matches. The CDR3 is 15 amino acids. CDR3 sequence: CASSVGTSGSYEQYF. The CDR3 coding sequence is TGTGCCAGCAGCGTAGGGACTAGCGGGTCCTACGAGCAGTACTTC. Together with reference TRBV9 and TRBJ2-7, the CDR3 gives the full variable domain: DSGVTQTPKHLITATGQRVTLRCSPRSGDLSVYWYQQSLDQGLQFLIQYYNGEERAKGNILERFSAQQFPDLHSELNLSSLELGDSALYFCASSVGTSGSYEQYFGPGTRLTVT.

The rearrangement links TRBV27 to TRBJ1-1; TRBD1 matches 7 bases. Germline assignment: CDR1 MNHEY and CDR2 SMNVEV (reference sequence). V was clipped by 5 bases and J by 1 base; unmatched bases: 10. This CDR3 is 16 amino acids long. CDR3 loop: CASSGLGRGTNTEAFF. The CDR3 nucleotides read TGTGCCAGCAGTGGCTTGGGCAGGGGGACGAACACTGAAGCTTTCTTT.

The gene calls are TRBV5-1 and TRBJ2-1; a possible D gene is TRBD1 (6 bases). CDR3 length equals 15 residues. Trimming removed 4 bases at V and 4 bases at J, with 15 bases between. Germline V gene lookup returns CDR1 SGHRS and CDR2 YFSETQ. The CDR3 loop is CASSPTGTQYNEQFF. The DNA for the CDR3 is TGCGCCAGCAGCCCTACCGGGACACAGTACAATGAGCAGTTCTTC.

The V call is TRBV10-3, the J call TRBJ2-4; 8 bases fit TRBD1. With 0 bases clipped from V and 8 bases from J, the junction kept 3 bases outside the gene matches. This CDR3 comprises 14 residues. Germline lookup yields CDR1 ENHRY and CDR2 SYGVKD. Written as DNA, the CDR3 is TGTGCCATCAGTGAGTCGCTACAGGGGGACATTCAGTACTTC. The encoded protein is CAISESLQGDIQYF.